This T cell receptor (beta chain) was identified during a study of Ad26.COV2.S vaccination and SARS-CoV-2 variants. Looking at the study overall: Into the muscle, Ad26.COV2.S was dosed once or twice, 56 days apart.

Sample treatment: some 19 received Ad26.COV2.S at low or high dose, single or two shots; roughly 5 received placebo; per-sample allocation not given. Specimens were obtained on day 63 following the first vaccine or placebo injection. Boston provided a donor who was an adult aged 18-55 years. Assay: immunoSEQ multiplex PCR; the TCRdb copy retains only in-frame clones and omits some. The table has 350,000 to 500,000 clones, 90% seen once. V shed 7 bases and J shed 3 bases, with 10 bases lying between them. Germline V lookup: CDR1 MGHDK, CDR2 SYGVNS. The CDR3 consists of 13 residues. The chain couples TRBV25-1 to TRBJ2-4; either TRBD1 or TRBD2 may supply D (6 bases each). Specimen: peripheral blood, collected in a trial of Ad26.COV2.S vaccine versus placebo. This clonotype was sampled from a person between 18 and 59 years old who received the Ad26.COV2.S COVID-19 vaccine or a placebo. The chain's CDR3 is CASNGGGKNIQYF. The CDR3 coding sequence is TGTGCCAGCAACGGAGGGGGCAAAAACATTCAGTACTTC.